The 20 T cell receptor beta chains below come from one sample, sequenced in a study of Ad26.COV2.S vaccination and SARS-CoV-2 variants. The table came from immunoSEQ multiplex PCR; TCRdb's copy has only in-frame clones and leaves some out. The sample consists of approximately 460,000 clones, about 88% of them appearing once. Treatment in this sample: approximately 18 received Ad26.COV2.S at low or high dose, single or two shots; a few received placebo; per-sample allocation not given. All samples were drawn on day 63, counting from the first vaccine or placebo injection. The source was peripheral blood, collected in a trial of Ad26.COV2.S vaccine versus placebo. The receptor set was obtained from a person aged 18-60 years who received the Ad26.COV2.S COVID-19 vaccine or a placebo.

The V and J genes are TRBV11-2 and TRBJ1-1, with 9 bases identical to TRBD1. CDR1 SGHAT and CDR2 FQNNGV come from the germline V gene. The CDR3 length is 16 residues. Trimming took 3 bases from V and 2 from J; bases not matched to a gene: 7. The CDR3 DNA reads as TGTGCCAGCAGCTTGCAACAGGGGGCTGTAAACACTGAAGCTTTCTTT. Its translation is CASSLQQGAVNTEAFF.

V is TRBV7-9 and J is TRBJ2-3; D is possibly TRBD1 or TRBD2 (5 bases each). CDR3 length: 13 amino acids. Germline CDR1 and CDR2: SEHNR and FQNEAQ (reference sequence). The V end was cut by 4 bases, the J end by 8 bases, with 13 bases between. CDR3: CASSSQGLATQYF. CDR3 sequence (DNA): TGTGCCAGCAGCTCTCAGGGCCTAGCTACGCAGTATTTT.

This clone was observed a handful of times. The CDR3 DNA follows: TGTGCCAGCAGTTACCGTTCCGGGGAGCAGTACTTC. Protein: CASSYRSGEQYF. V usage is TRBV6-5 and J usage is TRBJ2-7; D call uncertain. The V gene's germline CDR1 is MNHEY and CDR2 SVGAGI. The CDR3 extends over 12 amino acids. Trimming removed 2 bases at V and 7 bases at J, with 9 bases between.

As DNA, the CDR3 is TGTGCCAGCAGCGTAGTTGGAGATCAGGCCAATGAGCAGTTCTTC. Amino acid sequence: CASSVVGDQANEQFF. The chain links TRBV9 to TRBJ2-1; D gene ambiguous. The germline V and J ends were trimmed by 0 bases and 6 bases, with 13 bases remaining between them. Germline V gives CDR1 SGDLS, CDR2 YYNGEE. The CDR3 sequence is 15 residues long.

V is TRBV9 and J is TRBJ1-2; tentative D call: TRBD1 (5 bases). Trimming cost V 2 bases and J 8 bases, with 13 bases left between them. This CDR3 region has 13 residues. The germline V gene has CDR1 SGDLS and CDR2 YYNGEE. The CDR3 region is CASSVLREGGYTF. CDR3 bases: TGTGCCAGCAGCGTCCTCAGAGAGGGGGGCTACACCTTC.

The chain's CDR3 is CASRRLAQNSYEQYF. CDR3 DNA: TGTGCCAGCCGACGACTAGCTCAAAACTCCTACGAGCAGTACTTC. The chain joins TRBV6-5 to TRBJ2-7, with 7 bases identical to TRBD2. Germline V gene data show CDR1 as MNHEY and CDR2 as SVGAGI. The CDR3 runs to 15 residues. Germline trimming cut 8 bases from V and 0 bases from J; bases unmatched to any gene: 10.

This clone appeared once. The genes are TRBV6-5 and TRBJ1-5; D is perhaps TRBD1 (5 bases). The V and J ends lost 6 bases and 6 bases respectively, with 12 bases between them. The CDR3 sequence is 13 residues long. In germline, CDR1 is MNHEY, CDR2 SVGAGI. Written as DNA, the CDR3 is TGTGCCAGCAGCTTACAGGTCCGTCAGCCCCAGCATTTT. Its translation is CASSLQVRQPQHF.

The chain employs TRBV15 and TRBJ1-6; 8 nucleotides line up with TRBD1. CDR1 and CDR2 from the germline V gene are LNHNV and YYDKDF (reference sequence). The CDR3 contains 16 residues. V shed 1 base, J shed 7 bases, and the junction held 6 bases outside the gene matches. CDR3 sequence: CATSRGRQGLNSPLHF. The CDR3 coding sequence is TGTGCCACCAGCAGAGGTAGACAGGGGCTAAATTCACCCCTCCACTTT.

This chain links TRBV7-3 with TRBJ2-1; D is possibly TRBD2 (7 bases). The length of the CDR3 is 15 residues. Germline CDR1 SGHTA, CDR2 FQGTGA. V gave up 5 bases and J gave up 4 bases, with 15 bases separating them. The CDR3 nucleotides read TGTGCCAGCAGCCTAGGGGGACTACCGTACAATGAGCAGTTCTTC. Translating gives CASSLGGLPYNEQFF.

The genes are TRBV30 and TRBJ1-4, with D uncertain. Germline assignment: CDR1 GTSNPN and CDR2 SVGIG (reference sequence). The CDR3 has 16 amino acids. V was cut by 4 bases and J by 0 bases, with 15 bases left in between. CDR3 protein: CAWNGRRWSTNEKLFF. In nucleotides, the CDR3 is TGTGCCTGGAACGGACGCAGATGGTCAACTAATGAAAAACTGTTTTTT.

The J gene is TRBJ2-7, the V gene TRBV15; D is perhaps TRBD2 (5 bases). Germline V lookup: CDR1 LNHNV, CDR2 YYDKDF (reference sequence). Trimming left V 0 bases short and J 4 bases short, with 10 bases between. The CDR3 totals 14 residues. CDR3 protein: CATSREGSLYEQYF. CDR3 nucleotides: TGTGCCACCAGCAGAGAAGGGAGTCTTTACGAGCAGTACTTC.

The chain links TRBV11-2 to TRBJ2-3; a possible D gene is TRBD2 (5 bases). This CDR3 comprises 14 residues. Trimming shortened V by 4 bases and J by 3 bases, and 11 bases separated the two germline ends. The germline V gene encodes CDR1 SGHAT and CDR2 FQNNGV. The DNA of the CDR3 is TGTGCCAGCAGCTCCTTCGGGGTAACAGATACGCAGTATTTT. Protein product: CASSSFGVTDTQYF.

J is TRBJ1-2 and V is TRBV9; TRBD1 might be the D (5 bases). There are 15 residues in the CDR3. Germline V gene data show CDR1 as SGDLS and CDR2 as YYNGEE. V was cut by 0 bases and J by 2 bases, with 11 bases left in between. CDR3 DNA: TGTGCCAGCAGCGTAGGGGGTGACAGAAACTATGGCTACACCTTC. It specifies CASSVGGDRNYGYTF.

In nucleotides, the CDR3 is TGTGCCAGCTCACTAGTCATGTCGTGGAGGAGCGGAAACACCATATATTTT. The encoded protein is CASSLVMSWRSGNTIYF. The chain employs TRBV18 and TRBJ1-3; no firm D call. This CDR3 has 17 residues. V lost 4 bases, J lost 4 bases, and 20 bases lay in between. The germline CDR1 and CDR2 sequences are KGHSH and LQKENI.

This chain joins TRBV3-1 (or the pseudogene TRBV3-2) and TRBJ2-5, with D perhaps TRBD2 (7 bases). The CDR3 sequence is 15 residues long. Germline CDR1 LGHDT, CDR2 YNNKEL (reference sequence). The V end was cut by 1 base, the J end by 6 bases, with 15 bases between. In nucleotides, the CDR3 is TGTGCCAGCAGCCAAGGCTTGGGGGGGGCGAAGACCCAGTACTTC. Its protein product is CASSQGLGGAKTQYF.

The chain uses TRBV7-8 and TRBJ2-7, with 7 bases aligning to TRBD1. CDR3 length equals 15 residues. Germline assignment: CDR1 SGHVS and CDR2 FQNEAQ. The trim removed 4 bases at V and 6 bases at J, leaving 12 bases unmatched. CDR3 residues: CASSSRGPVRLEQYF. The CDR3 DNA follows: TGTGCCAGCAGCTCTAGGGGGCCCGTCCGTCTCGAGCAGTACTTC.

The J gene is TRBJ2-3, the V gene TRBV29-1, with TRBD2 matching over 7 bases. The V and J ends lost 1 base and 3 bases, in that order; junction bases with no gene match: 4. There are 14 residues in the CDR3. Germline values: CDR1 SQVTM, CDR2 ANQGSEA. The CDR3 DNA reads TGCAGCGTTGAAGCTGGGGGGGGAACAGATACGCAGTATTTT. This encodes CSVEAGGGTDTQYF.

The rearrangement joins TRBV4-3 to TRBJ2-5; D is uncertain. With 0 bases removed from V and 7 bases from J, the gap between germline ends came to 15 bases. CDR1 is LGHNA, CDR2 YSLEER, per germline. This CDR3 region has 15 residues. CDR3 nucleotide sequence: TGCGCCAGCAGCCAAGAGGGGATGTCAGATGGGACCCAGTACTTC. It translates to CASSQEGMSDGTQYF.

The chain joins TRBV2 to TRBJ1-5; D is undetermined. The CDR3 covers 14 residues. Trimming took 3 bases from V and 1 from J, leaving 7 bases between them. Germline V gives CDR1 SNHLY, CDR2 FYNNEI. CDR3: CASSDVGSNQPQHF. The CDR3 nucleotides read TGTGCCAGCAGTGATGTGGGCAGCAATCAGCCCCAGCATTTT.

The V call is TRBV9, the J call TRBJ2-3; tentative D call: TRBD1 (5 bases). This CDR3 region has 17 residues. Trimming shortened V by 3 bases and J by 5 bases, and 22 bases separated the two germline ends. Germline assignment: CDR1 SGDLS and CDR2 YYNGEE. The CDR3 region has the DNA TGTGCCAGCAGCGCCCTCTCGATCGTATCCGGACAAGATACGCAGTATTTT. Its translation is CASSALSIVSGQDTQYF.